Shown below are 27 T cell receptor beta chains from a single sample sequenced in a study of low-dose radiotherapy and immunotherapy resistance in tumors. The time point: after trial treatment. The treatment was: LDRT plus nivolumab, ipilimumab, low-dose cyclophosphamide and aspirin (RACIN trial). Gene-specific TRAV and TRBV primers were used for first-strand cDNA, covering alpha and beta chains. A constant-region primer paired with the V-primer adapter amplified TCRs over about 20 PCR cycles. TCRdb re-derived calls from the reads in MiXCR, one entry per CDR3 protein. The data hold some 46,000 distinct CDR3 sequences, with about 25% observed a single time. The sequences come from PBMCs, collected after low-dose radiotherapy plus immunotherapy. These TCRs come from a male donor with prostate cancer.

This clonotype was recorded at least ten times. The chain has TRBV2 and TRBJ2-2, with 9 bases identical to TRBD1. Germline V gene sequence: CDR1 SNHLY, CDR2 FYNNEI. The V segment lost 6 bases and the J segment 6 bases; nucleotides outside the gene matches: 5. This CDR3 spans 14 amino acids. The CDR3 region is CASSGTGRSGELFF. CDR3 nucleotides: TGTGCCAGCAGCGGGACAGGGCGATCCGGGGAGCTGTTTTTT.

This clonotype was seen at least ten times. The rearrangement links TRBV6-1 to TRBJ2-1, with D hard to call. CDR1 and CDR2 from the germline V gene are MNHNS and SASEGT. The V and J ends lost 7 bases and 0 bases respectively, with 10 bases between them. The CDR3 runs 14 residues. The CDR3 DNA is TGTGCCAGCAAAGGCTCCATCTCCTACAATGAGCAGTTCTTC. Its translation is CASKGSISYNEQFF.

This chain links TRBV24-1 with TRBJ2-6; possibly TRBD2 for D (5 bases). Germline assignment: CDR1 KGHDR and CDR2 SFDVKD. Trimming cost V 2 bases and J 4 bases, with 17 bases left between them. The CDR3 is 18 amino acids. The CDR3, as DNA: TGTGCCACCAGTGATTCTCTTGGCGGAGGACCCGGGGCCAACGTCCTGACTTTC. Its translation is CATSDSLGGGPGANVLTF.

This clonotype was counted at least ten times. V and J are TRBV2 and TRBJ1-5, with D possibly TRBD1 on 6 matching bases. This CDR3 spans 13 amino acids. Germline V gene lookup returns CDR1 SNHLY and CDR2 FYNNEI. V lost 6 bases, J lost 4 bases, and 10 bases lay in between. The chain's CDR3 is CASRRGGNQPQHF. DNA for the CDR3: TGTGCCAGCAGGAGAGGGGGGAATCAGCCCCAGCATTTT.

This clonotype was counted at least ten times. The V and J genes are TRBV30 and TRBJ1-4, with unresolved D. Germline V gene data show CDR1 as GTSNPN and CDR2 as SVGIG (reference sequence). With 8 bases removed from V and 7 bases from J, the gap between germline ends came to 23 bases. CDR3 length: 15 amino acids. The DNA of the CDR3 is TGTGCCCACAAGATAGGGAAGGGAGGCGGTGAAAAACTGTTTTTT. Protein sequence: CAHKIGKGGGEKLFF.

This clonotype was observed at least ten times. This rearrangement joins TRBV29-1 to TRBJ2-7; the match to TRBD2 covers 10 bases. CDR3 length: 13 residues. V lost 4 bases to trimming and J lost 3 bases; unmatched junction nucleotides: 3. Germline assignment: CDR1 SQVTM and CDR2 ANQGSEA. CDR3 residues: CSVGTSGLYEQYF. Here the CDR3 DNA reads TGCAGCGTTGGGACTAGCGGCCTCTACGAGCAGTACTTC.

This clonotype was counted at least ten times. This rearrangement joins TRBV5-1 to TRBJ2-7; weak D call: TRBD1 (6 bases). The V gene lost 0 bases and the J gene lost 6 bases, with 16 bases spanning the gap. The CDR3 is 15 residues long. Germline-derived CDR1 and CDR2 are SGHRS and YFSETQ. DNA of the CDR3: TGCGCCAGCAGCTTGGGAGTTGGACAGATCGCCGAGCAGTACTTC. Its translation is CASSLGVGQIAEQYF.

This clonotype was recorded at least ten times. The gene calls are TRBV20-1 and TRBJ1-2; perhaps TRBD1 as D (6 bases). V lost 1 base to trimming and J lost 1 base, with 13 bases between them. CDR1 is DFQATT and CDR2 is SNEGSKA in the germline V gene (reference sequence). The CDR3 contains 15 residues. DNA for the CDR3: TGCAGTGCTAGAGGTACAGGGCGGAGTAACTATGGCTACACCTTC. Encoded protein: CSARGTGRSNYGYTF.

This clonotype was seen once. The chain links TRBV10-3 to TRBJ1-2; 7 nucleotides agree with TRBD1. In germline, CDR1 is ENHRY, CDR2 SYGVKD. The CDR3 extends over 12 amino acids. With V trimmed by 5 bases and J by 6 bases, 3 bases remained unmatched. In DNA form, the CDR3 reads TGTGCCATCAGTAACAGGGGAAATGGCTACACCTTC. Protein product: CAISNRGNGYTF.

This clonotype was observed many times. The chain combines TRBV24-1 with TRBJ2-2; a possible D gene is TRBD2 (5 bases). Trimming removed 6 bases at V and 2 bases at J, with 18 bases between. The CDR3 spans 17 residues. Germline CDR1 is KGHDR and CDR2 is SFDVKD. The CDR3 DNA reads as TGTGCCACCAGTTCGGCGCGGGCAACCAAAAACACCGGGGAGCTGTTTTTT. Translating gives CATSSARATKNTGELFF.

In this sample, this clonotype turned up many times. The gene calls are TRBV20-1 and TRBJ2-7, with TRBD1 matching 8 bases. V lost 3 bases and J lost 3; bases outside the gene matches: 7. The CDR3 runs to 14 residues. The germline V gene encodes CDR1 DFQATT and CDR2 SNEGSKA (reference sequence). CDR3 protein: CSASRRTGYYEQYF. CDR3 in DNA: TGCAGTGCTAGCCGAAGGACAGGGTACTACGAGCAGTACTTC.

This clonotype was recorded many times. The chain is built from TRBV5-1 and TRBJ1-1; D is uncertain. The ends were cut back, 1 base at V and 4 bases at J, with 5 bases in the middle. The germline V gene encodes CDR1 SGHRS and CDR2 YFSETQ. The CDR3 spans 12 residues. The CDR3 sequence: CASSLTGTEAFF. The CDR3 nucleotides read TGCGCCAGCAGCTTGACCGGCACTGAAGCTTTCTTT.

This clonotype was recorded many times. The genes are TRBV9 and TRBJ1-6, with TRBD1 matching over 7 bases. V was pared by 4 bases and J by 0 bases, with 7 bases of the junction left unmatched. CDR1 is SGDLS, CDR2 YYNGEE, per germline. The CDR3 runs to 17 residues. The CDR3 loop reads CASSFRDSNSYNSPLHF. CDR3 in DNA: TGTGCCAGCAGCTTCCGGGACAGTAACTCCTATAATTCACCCCTCCACTTT. Complete variable domain (other parts from reference TRBV9 and TRBJ1-6): DSGVTQTPKHLITATGQRVTLRCSPRSGDLSVYWYQQSLDQGLQFLIQYYNGEERAKGNILERFSAQQFPDLHSELNLSSLELGDSALYFCASSFRDSNSYNSPLHFGNGTRLTVT.

This clonotype was counted ten times or more. The chain employs TRBV13 and TRBJ2-1, with TRBD2 matching over 13 bases. Germline CDR1 reads PRHDT; CDR2 reads FYEKMQ (reference sequence). CDR3 length: 15 amino acids. Trimming at V came to 6 bases and at J to 7 bases, leaving 6 bases not matched to a gene. The CDR3 sequence is CASSRVLAGGNEQFF. The DNA of the CDR3 is TGTGCCAGCAGTCGAGTACTAGCGGGGGGGAATGAGCAGTTCTTC.

The chain combines TRBV2 with TRBJ2-2, with D perhaps TRBD1 (6 bases). With 10 bases removed from V and 4 bases from J, the gap between germline ends came to 13 bases. CDR3 size: 13 residues. Germline CDR1 SNHLY, CDR2 FYNNEI. CDR3 bases: TGTGCCATAGCACAGGGCGTCACCGGGGAGCTGTTTTTT. It translates to CAIAQGVTGELFF.

V usage is TRBV14 and J usage is TRBJ2-7; D is undetermined. Germline loops: CDR1 SGHDN, CDR2 FVKESK. Trimming took 0 bases from V and 5 from J, leaving 8 bases between them. This CDR3 is 13 amino acids long. The CDR3 protein is CASSQDIRNEQYF. The CDR3 nucleotides are TGTGCCAGCAGCCAAGATATTAGGAACGAGCAGTACTTC. Based on the CDR3 plus reference TRBV14 and TRBJ2-7, the full variable domain is EAGVTQFPSHSVIEKGQTVTLRCDPISGHDNLYWYRRVMGKEIKFLLHFVKESKQDESGMPNNRFLAERTGGTYSTLKVQPAELEDSGVYFCASSQDIRNEQYFGPGTRLTVT.

J is TRBJ2-5 and V is TRBV7-2; 8 bases align to TRBD2. Looked up from germline, CDR1 is SGHTA and CDR2 is FQGNSA. CDR3 length: 15 residues. V was clipped by 5 bases and J by 4 bases; unmatched bases: 9. The CDR3 nucleotides read TGTGCCAGCAGCCCCGCCGGGACTAGGGGAGAGACCCAGTACTTC. It is translated as CASSPAGTRGETQYF.

The sample holds a few counts of this clonotype. The V gene is TRBV5-1, the J gene TRBJ1-2, with D perhaps matching TRBD1 (5 bases). The CDR3 extends over 14 amino acids. Germline V CDR1 and CDR2: SGHRS, YFSETQ. V lost 5 bases to trimming and J lost 2 bases, with 13 bases between them. The CDR3 loop reads CASRRDPDNYGYTF. CDR3 in DNA: TGCGCCAGCAGGCGGGACCCGGACAACTATGGCTACACCTTC.

This clonotype was seen many times. The J gene is TRBJ2-1, the V gene TRBV6-5; the match to TRBD1 covers 7 bases. In germline, CDR1 is MNHEY, CDR2 SVGAGI. V lost 5 bases to trimming and J lost 3 bases; unmatched junction nucleotides: 16. There are 18 residues in the CDR3. The CDR3 protein is CASSEPATGSFRYNEQFF. The DNA for the CDR3 is TGTGCCAGCAGTGAACCCGCGACAGGGAGTTTCCGCTACAATGAGCAGTTCTTC.

The table lists this clonotype with many counts. This rearrangement joins TRBV30 to TRBJ1-2; D not certain. With 3 bases removed from V and 5 bases from J, the gap between germline ends came to 7 bases. From germline, CDR1 is GTSNPN and CDR2 SVGIG (reference sequence). The CDR3 is 11 amino acids. Here the CDR3 reads CAWRPGYGYTF. DNA for the CDR3: TGTGCCTGGAGGCCCGGATATGGCTACACCTTC.

In regard to this clonotype: A far larger clone is off by one base, so a read error is likely. The chain combines TRBV20-1 with TRBJ2-1; D may be TRBD1 or TRBD2 (5 bases each). The CDR3 runs to 16 residues. The V gene lost 1 base and the J gene lost 10 bases, with 23 bases spanning the gap. The germline gives CDR1 DFQATT, CDR2 SNEGSKA (reference sequence). The CDR3 DNA reads as TGCAGTGCTAGAGTGTCGGGACCCCTGAGCTCCTACGAGCAGTTCTTC. Its protein product is CSARVSGPLSSYEQFF.

This clonotype was picked up many times. The chain joins TRBV14 to TRBJ1-1, with 7 bases aligning to TRBD1. Trimming removed 5 bases from V and 1 base from J; junction bases left unmatched: 10. The CDR3 contains 16 residues. The germline CDR1 and CDR2 sequences are SGHDN and FVKESK. Here the CDR3 DNA reads TGTGCCAGCAGCACCCGACAGGGACGTAGGAACACTGAAGCTTTCTTT. Its protein product is CASSTRQGRRNTEAFF.

Worth noting for this clonotype: The DNA is omitted, as the CDR3 cannot be located on it reliably, and the CDR3 follows TCRdb's listing. The gene calls are TRBV5-6 and TRBJ2-2; TRBD2, the D gene given by the table, was not confirmed from the DNA. The CDR3 has 14 amino acids, counting both end residues. Germline V lookup: CDR1 SGHDT, CDR2 YYEEEE. The CDR3 region is CASSLVRAGELFFF.

As regards this clonotype: This likely stems from a read error, as it lies one base from a far larger clone. The J gene is TRBJ2-1, the V gene TRBV5-3; tentative D call: TRBD2 (5 bases). TRBV5-3 is an open reading frame whose function is uncertain. The germline V and J ends were trimmed by 8 bases and 0 bases, with 15 bases remaining between them. CDR3 length: 15 residues. The CDR3 reads CASNSRAGSYNEQFF. Here the CDR3 DNA reads TGTGCCAGCAACTCCCGCGCGGGCTCCTACAATGAGCAGTTCTTC.

This clonotype was counted only a few times. J is TRBJ1-3 and V is TRBV27; D unclear. This CDR3 is built from 14 residues. The ends were cut back, 2 bases at V and 0 bases at J, with 5 bases in the middle. Germline lookup yields CDR1 MNHEY and CDR2 SMNVEV (reference sequence). The CDR3 coding sequence is TGTGCCAGCAGTTTACGGGGCTCTGGAAACACCATATATTTT. It is translated as CASSLRGSGNTIYF.

This clonotype was seen at least ten times. J is TRBJ1-3 and V is TRBV3-1; no firm D call. Germline V gene lookup returns CDR1 LGHDT and CDR2 YNNKEL (reference sequence). The CDR3 is made up of 11 amino acids. Trimming pared 8 bases from V and 3 bases from J, leaving 5 bases between. The CDR3 loop is CASSDGNTIYF. In DNA, the CDR3 is TGTGCCAGCTCAGATGGAAACACCATATATTTT.

This clonotype was counted at least ten times. The V call is TRBV6-2 or TRBV6-3, the J call TRBJ2-7, with D perhaps matching TRBD1 or TRBD2 (6 bases each). Germline V gene sequence: CDR1 MNHEY, CDR2 SVGEGT. The CDR3 contains 14 residues. V lost 9 bases and J 4 bases, leaving 19 bases between the germline ends. Here the CDR3 reads CASQGTRGLYEQYF. For the CDR3, the DNA is TGTGCCAGTCAGGGGACTCGCGGCTTATACGAGCAGTACTTC.